Sequencing of this TCR beta chain was carried out in a study of immune evolution from preneoplasia to lung adenocarcinoma. Background on the study: HLA loss of heterozygosity: approximately 7.5% AIS, about 15% MIA, around 33% ADC, none AAH. Study-level results: Top clone frequencies peaked in normal lung, apparently declining through invasive adenocarcinoma.

Histologic diagnosis was independently verified by two lung pathologists. The germline CDR1 and CDR2 sequences are MDHEN and SYDVKM. The CDR3 is made up of 12 amino acids. V shed 5 bases and J 7 bases; nucleotides not matched to a gene: 3. Assay: immunoSEQ multiplex PCR; the TCRdb copy retains only in-frame clones and omits some. The sample contains approximately 4,300 clones, around 89% of which appear only once. Details on this clone: Its antigen is unknown.

The chain combines TRBV28 with TRBJ2-3; 7 bases are a match to TRBD1. Sequencing was carried out using FFPE lung adenocarcinoma in situ tissue. The clonotype originates from a person between 55 and 80 years old with lung adenocarcinoma. The chain's CDR3 is CASSIQGYTQYF. CDR3 DNA sequence: TGTGCCAGCAGTATACAGGGGTATACGCAGTATTTT. Full variable domain (outside the CDR3, taken from reference TRBV28 and TRBJ2-3): DVKVTQSSRYLVKRTGEKVFLECVQDMDHENMFWYRQDPGLGLRLIYFSYDVKMKEKGDIPEGYSVSREKKERFSLILESASTNQTSMYLCASSIQGYTQYFGPGTRLTVL.